This is a list of T cell receptor beta chains from one sample in a study of shared clonotypes between healthy human individuals. Data came from immunoSEQ multiplex PCR; TCRdb stores just in-frame clones and leaves some out. The repertoire consists of about 2 million clones, with roughly 95% occurring once and the leading ten covering roughly 1%. The sample consisted of naive CD8+ T cells sorted from blood. The receptors come from a man between 18 and 29 years old in good health. The CDR3 runs from the conserved cysteine through the conserved F or W. Each record gives: D gene, clone size, V gene, J gene, CDR3 protein, CDR3 DNA. The D gene is left open where the match is weak. Clone size is shown for a subset of rows, as once, few, many or a class of expanded clone.

>-|-|TRBV28|TRBJ2-3
CASLNSGMDTQYF
TGTGCCAGCCTCAACTCGGGAATGGATACGCAGTATTTT
>-|once|TRBV6-5|TRBJ2-3
CASSYSGESDTQYF
TGTGCCAGCAGTTACTCGGGGGAGTCAGATACGCAGTATTTT
>-|once|TRBV7-8|TRBJ2-1
CASSYLEGVYNEQFF
TGTGCCAGCAGCTATTTGGAGGGGGTCTACAATGAGCAGTTCTTC
>-|-|TRBV4-1|TRBJ2-7
CASSQDQGDYEQYF
TGCGCCAGCAGCCAAGACCAGGGAGACTACGAGCAGTACTTC
>TRBD2|-|TRBV4-3|TRBJ2-1
CASSQDLVSGSYNEQFF
TGCGCCAGCAGCCAAGATCTTGTCAGCGGGAGCTACAATGAGCAGTTCTTC
>TRBD2|-|TRBV28|TRBJ2-7
CASSYKALAGAYEQYF
TGTGCCAGCAGTTATAAGGCCCTAGCGGGGGCCTACGAGCAGTACTTC
>TRBD2|once|TRBV10-3|TRBJ2-7
CAISESGTSGGPKSYEQYF
TGTGCCATCAGTGAGTCTGGGACTAGCGGGGGCCCCAAAAGCTACGAGCAGTACTTC
>-|-|TRBV5-8|TRBJ1-2
CASSARGDMNYGYTF
TGTGCCAGCAGCGCCCGGGGTGATATGAACTATGGCTACACCTTC
>-|-|TRBV19|TRBJ2-7
CASSMGWGSYEQYF
TGTGCCAGTAGTATGGGTTGGGGTTCCTACGAGCAGTACTTC
>TRBD2|-|TRBV13|TRBJ2-7
CASSPGTSESYEQYF
TGTGCCAGCAGCCCTGGGACTAGCGAATCCTACGAGCAGTACTTC
>TRBD2|-|TRBV4-2|TRBJ2-1
CASSQERGDYNEQFF
TGTGCCAGCAGCCAAGAGCGGGGGGACTACAATGAGCAGTTCTTC
>-|-|TRBV4-1|TRBJ2-1
CASSQVKGGSNEQFF
TGCGCCAGCAGCCAAGTCAAAGGGGGGAGCAATGAGCAGTTCTTC
>TRBD2|-|TRBV13|TRBJ2-3
CASSAGLAGTTDTQYF
TGTGCCAGCAGCGCCGGACTAGCGGGGACCACAGATACGCAGTATTTT
>TRBD1|-|TRBV12-5|TRBJ2-2
CASGSRQGPNTGELFF
TGTGCTAGTGGTTCCCGACAGGGGCCGAACACCGGGGAGCTGTTTTTT
>-|-|TRBV27|TRBJ2-7
CASSLSARNEQYF
TGTGCCAGCAGTTTATCCGCTAGAAACGAGCAGTACTTC
>TRBD2|-|TRBV5-1|TRBJ2-2
CASSPTAGLENTGELFF
TGCGCCAGCAGCCCTACCGCCGGACTAGAGAACACCGGGGAGCTGTTTTTT
>-|-|TRBV9|TRBJ2-7
CASSERRDNYEQYF
TGTGCCAGCAGCGAGAGGAGGGACAACTACGAGCAGTACTTC
>-|-|TRBV4-3|TRBJ2-1
CASSQLPQGLNNEQFF
TGCGCCAGCAGCCAGTTACCCCAGGGCCTTAACAATGAGCAGTTCTTC
>TRBD2|-|TRBV2|TRBJ2-7
CASRHRTSAFYEQYF
TGTGCCAGCAGACATAGGACTAGCGCCTTCTACGAGCAGTACTTC
>TRBD1|-|TRBV13|TRBJ1-6
CASSSPGTGGNSPLHF
TGTGCCAGCAGCTCACCAGGGACAGGTGGTAATTCACCCCTCCACTTT
>-|-|TRBV7-2|TRBJ2-4
CASSSLAKNIQYF
TGTGCCAGCAGCTCCCTAGCCAAAAACATTCAGTACTTC
>-|-|TRBV6-4|TRBJ2-2
CASSEGPSNTGELFF
TGTGCCAGCAGTGAGGGACCATCGAACACCGGGGAGCTGTTTTTT
>-|-|TRBV27|TRBJ2-1
CASSLIPGPPSYNEQFF
TGTGCCAGCAGCCTAATACCGGGACCCCCCTCCTACAATGAGCAGTTCTTC
>-|once|TRBV2|TRBJ2-3
CAIVRARSADTQYF
TGTGCCATTGTTCGGGCGCGATCTGCAGATACGCAGTATTTT
>TRBD1|-|TRBV5-6|TRBJ2-7
CASTDRGTYEQYF
TGTGCCAGCACGGACAGGGGCACCTACGAGCAGTACTTC
>-|-|TRBV4-3|TRBJ1-5
CARGASGPQHF
TGCGCCAGGGGGGCCTCCGGGCCCCAGCATTTT
>-|-|TRBV21-1|TRBJ2-5
CASSKGGLAAHQETQYF
TGTGCCAGCAGCAAAGGGGGACTAGCGGCCCACCAAGAGACCCAGTACTTC
>TRBD2|-|TRBV6-1|TRBJ2-2
CASTFLADTGELFF
TGTGCCAGCACCTTCCTAGCGGACACCGGGGAGCTGTTTTTT
>-|-|TRBV5-6|TRBJ2-3
CASSPGVRGPGPTDTQYF
TGTGCCAGCAGCCCGGGGGTTAGGGGACCAGGGCCCACAGATACGCAGTATTTT